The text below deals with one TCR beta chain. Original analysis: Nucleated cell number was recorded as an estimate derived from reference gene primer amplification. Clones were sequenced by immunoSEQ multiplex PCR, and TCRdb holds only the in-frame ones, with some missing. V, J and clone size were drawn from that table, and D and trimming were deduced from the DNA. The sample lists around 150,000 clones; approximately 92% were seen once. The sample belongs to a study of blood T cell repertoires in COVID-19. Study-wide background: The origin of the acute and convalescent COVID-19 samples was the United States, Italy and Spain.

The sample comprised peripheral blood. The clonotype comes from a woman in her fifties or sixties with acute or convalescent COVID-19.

The CDR3 here is CASSSLGSQLDEKLFF. The CDR3 region has the DNA TGTGCCAGCAGCTCGCTTGGGAGTCAGTTAGATGAAAAACTGTTTTTT. The genes are TRBV7-6 and TRBJ1-4; D is unclear. V lost 4 bases to trimming and J lost 6 bases, with 18 bases between them. The CDR3 sequence is 16 residues long. Looked up from germline, CDR1 is SGHVS and CDR2 is FNYEAQ.